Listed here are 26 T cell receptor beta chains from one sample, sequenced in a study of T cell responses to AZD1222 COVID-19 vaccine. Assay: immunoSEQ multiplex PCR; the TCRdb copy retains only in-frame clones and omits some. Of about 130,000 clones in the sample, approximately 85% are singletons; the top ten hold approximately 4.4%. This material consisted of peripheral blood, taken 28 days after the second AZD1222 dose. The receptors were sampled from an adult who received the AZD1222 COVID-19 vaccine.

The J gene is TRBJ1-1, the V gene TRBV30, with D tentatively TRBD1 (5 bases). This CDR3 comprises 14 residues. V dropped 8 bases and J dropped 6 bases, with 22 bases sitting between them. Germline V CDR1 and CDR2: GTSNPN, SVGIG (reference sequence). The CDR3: CAGLRRGNGAEAFF. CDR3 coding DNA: TGTGCCGGGCTCAGGCGGGGGAACGGGGCTGAAGCTTTCTTT. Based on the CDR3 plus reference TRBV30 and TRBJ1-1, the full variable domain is SQTIHQWPATLVQPVGSPLSLECTVEGTSNPNLYWYRQAAGRGLQLLFYSVGIGQISSEVPQNLSASRPQDRQFILSSKKLLLSDSGFYLCAGLRRGNGAEAFFGQGTRLTVV.

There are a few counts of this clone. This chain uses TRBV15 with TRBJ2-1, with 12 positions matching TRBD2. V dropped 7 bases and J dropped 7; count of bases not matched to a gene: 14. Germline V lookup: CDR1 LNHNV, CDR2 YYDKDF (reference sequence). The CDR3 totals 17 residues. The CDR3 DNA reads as TGTGCCACCAACCCTAGCGGGGGGGCCTATTACACGAATGAGCAGTTCTTC. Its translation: CATNPSGGAYYTNEQFF.

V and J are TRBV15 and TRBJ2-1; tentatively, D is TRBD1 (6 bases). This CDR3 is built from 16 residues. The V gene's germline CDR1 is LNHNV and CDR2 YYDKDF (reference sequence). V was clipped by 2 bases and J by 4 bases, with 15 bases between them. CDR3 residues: CATSRSRSGVYNEQFF. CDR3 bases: TGTGCCACCAGCAGATCCCGGTCAGGGGTTTACAATGAGCAGTTCTTC.

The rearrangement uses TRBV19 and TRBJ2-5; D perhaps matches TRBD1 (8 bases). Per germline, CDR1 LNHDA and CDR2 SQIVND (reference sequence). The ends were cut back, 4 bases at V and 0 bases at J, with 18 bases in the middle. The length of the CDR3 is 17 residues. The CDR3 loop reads CASSTGQGGGYQETQYF. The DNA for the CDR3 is TGTGCCAGTAGTACCGGACAGGGAGGGGGGTACCAAGAGACCCAGTACTTC.

The CDR3 protein is CAWSSTLSTDTQYF. The CDR3 coding sequence is TGTGCCTGGAGTTCCACTCTAAGCACAGATACGCAGTATTTT. V and J are TRBV30 and TRBJ2-3; D is unclear. This CDR3 region has 14 residues. Germline CDR1 reads GTSNPN; CDR2 reads SVGIG (reference sequence). The V end lost 2 bases, the J end lost 0 bases, and 9 bases lay between the germline ends.

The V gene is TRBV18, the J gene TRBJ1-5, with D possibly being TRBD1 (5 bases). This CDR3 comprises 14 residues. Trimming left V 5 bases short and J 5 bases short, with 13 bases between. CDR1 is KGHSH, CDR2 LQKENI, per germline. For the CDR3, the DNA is TGTGCCAGCTCAGCCGGGACGGGGGATCAGCCCCAGCATTTT. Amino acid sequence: CASSAGTGDQPQHF.

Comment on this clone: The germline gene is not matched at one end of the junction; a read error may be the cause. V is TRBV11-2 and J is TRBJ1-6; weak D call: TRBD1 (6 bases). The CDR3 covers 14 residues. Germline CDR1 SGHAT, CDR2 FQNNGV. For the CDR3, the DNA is TGTGCCAGCAGCATAGACAGGCGTGATTCACCCCTCCACTTT. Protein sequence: CASSIDRRDSPLHF.

CDR3 sequence reads: CASSTRQGHEAFF. The DNA of the CDR3 is TGTGCCAGCAGCACCCGACAGGGCCATGAAGCTTTCTTT. The V and J genes are TRBV3-1 (or the pseudogene TRBV3-2) and TRBJ1-1; TRBD1 matches 7 bases. The ends lost 5 bases at V and 7 bases at J; junction bases unmatched: 7. The CDR3 length is 13 residues. Germline assignment: CDR1 LGHDT and CDR2 YNNKEL (reference sequence).

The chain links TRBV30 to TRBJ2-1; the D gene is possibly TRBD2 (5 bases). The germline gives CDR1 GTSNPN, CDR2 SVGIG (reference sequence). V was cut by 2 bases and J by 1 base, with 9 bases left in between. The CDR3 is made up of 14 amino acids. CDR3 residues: CAWSPGISYNEQFF. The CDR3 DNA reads TGTGCCTGGAGTCCCGGGATATCCTACAATGAGCAGTTCTTC.

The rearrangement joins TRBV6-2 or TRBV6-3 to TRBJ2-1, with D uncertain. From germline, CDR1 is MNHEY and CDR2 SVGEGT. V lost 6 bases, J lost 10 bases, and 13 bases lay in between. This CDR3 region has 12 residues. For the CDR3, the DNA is TGTGCCAGCAGCCGCGGACGAGACGAGCAGTTCTTC. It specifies CASSRGRDEQFF.

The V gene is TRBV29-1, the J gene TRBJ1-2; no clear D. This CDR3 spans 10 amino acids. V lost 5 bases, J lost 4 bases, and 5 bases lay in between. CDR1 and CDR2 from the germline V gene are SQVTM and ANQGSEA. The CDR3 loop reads CSVWAYGYTF. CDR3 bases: TGCAGCGTTTGGGCCTATGGCTACACCTTC.

CDR3 bases: TGTGCCAGCAGTTACGCCGGGAGCTCCTATAATTCACCCCTCCACTTT. Translated, it gives CASSYAGSSYNSPLHF. The chain has TRBV6-5 and TRBJ1-6; D gene ambiguous. The CDR3 length is 16 residues. Germline CDR1 and CDR2: MNHEY and SVGAGI. Between the trimmed V and J ends, which lost 2 bases and 0 bases, there was a span of 8 bases.

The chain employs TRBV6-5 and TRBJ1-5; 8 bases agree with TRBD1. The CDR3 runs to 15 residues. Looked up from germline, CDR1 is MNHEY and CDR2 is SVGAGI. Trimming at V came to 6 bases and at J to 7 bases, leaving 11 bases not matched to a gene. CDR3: CASRPRTGMGQPQHF. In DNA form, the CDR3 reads TGTGCCAGCAGACCCCGGACAGGGATGGGCCAGCCCCAGCATTTT.

CDR3 in DNA: TGTGCCAGCAAGACAGGAGGGACTGAAGCTTTCTTT. It codes for CASKTGGTEAFF. The V call is TRBV28, the J call TRBJ1-1; perhaps TRBD1 as D (6 bases). The CDR3 is 12 residues long. Looked up from germline, CDR1 is MDHEN and CDR2 is SYDVKM. Deletions cut 7 bases from V and 5 bases from J, with 11 bases between. The complete variable domain, with remaining parts taken from reference TRBV28 and TRBJ1-1, reads DVKVTQSSRYLVKRTGEKVFLECVQDMDHENMFWYRQDPGLGLRLIYFSYDVKMKEKGDIPEGYSVSREKKERFSLILESASTNQTSMYLCASKTGGTEAFFGQGTRLTVV.

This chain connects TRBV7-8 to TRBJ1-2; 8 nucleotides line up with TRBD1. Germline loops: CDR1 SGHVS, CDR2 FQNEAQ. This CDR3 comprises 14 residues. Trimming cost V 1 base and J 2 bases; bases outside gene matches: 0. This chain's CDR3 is CASSLGTGNYGYTF. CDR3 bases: TGTGCCAGCAGCTTAGGGACAGGGAACTATGGCTACACCTTC.

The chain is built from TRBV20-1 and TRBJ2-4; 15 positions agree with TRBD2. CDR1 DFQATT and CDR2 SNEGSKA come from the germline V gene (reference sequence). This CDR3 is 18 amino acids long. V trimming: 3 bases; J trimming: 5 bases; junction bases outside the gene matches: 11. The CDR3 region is CSASWTSGGAGRQNIQYF. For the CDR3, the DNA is TGCAGTGCTAGTTGGACTAGCGGGGGGGCCGGTAGGCAAAACATTCAGTACTTC.

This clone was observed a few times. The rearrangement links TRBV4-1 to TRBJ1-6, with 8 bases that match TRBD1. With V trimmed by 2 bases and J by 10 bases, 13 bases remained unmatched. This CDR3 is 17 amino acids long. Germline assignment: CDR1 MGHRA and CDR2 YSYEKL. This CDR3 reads CASSQRTGNEVESPLHF. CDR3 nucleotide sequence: TGCGCCAGCAGCCAAAGGACAGGGAACGAGGTGGAATCACCCCTCCACTTT.

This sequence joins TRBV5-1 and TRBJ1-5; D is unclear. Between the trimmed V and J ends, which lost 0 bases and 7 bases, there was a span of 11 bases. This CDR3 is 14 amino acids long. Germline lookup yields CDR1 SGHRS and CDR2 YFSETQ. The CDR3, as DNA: TGCGCCAGCAGCTTGGACCTAGGAGGGCAGCCCCAGCATTTT. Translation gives CASSLDLGGQPQHF.

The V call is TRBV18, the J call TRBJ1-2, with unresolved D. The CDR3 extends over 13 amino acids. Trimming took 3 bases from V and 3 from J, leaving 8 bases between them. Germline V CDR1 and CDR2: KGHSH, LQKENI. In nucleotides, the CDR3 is TGTGCCAGCTCACCGACGGCGGACTATGGCTACACCTTC. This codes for CASSPTADYGYTF.

The CDR3, as DNA: TGCGCCAGCAGCCAATTTCTTTGGGGCTCCGGCGGCACTGAAGCTTTCTTT. This encodes CASSQFLWGSGGTEAFF. The V call is TRBV4-1, the J call TRBJ1-1; D may be TRBD1 (5 bases). The germline V and J ends were trimmed by 2 bases and 4 bases, with 20 bases remaining between them. CDR1 and CDR2 from the germline V gene are MGHRA and YSYEKL. This CDR3 spans 17 amino acids.

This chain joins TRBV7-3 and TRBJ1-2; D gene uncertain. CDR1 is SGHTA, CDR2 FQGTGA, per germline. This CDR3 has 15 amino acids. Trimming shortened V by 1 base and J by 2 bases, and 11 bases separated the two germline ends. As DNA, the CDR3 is TGTGCCAGCAGCTTAAATTCGGGCGGGAACTATGGCTACACCTTC. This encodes CASSLNSGGNYGYTF.

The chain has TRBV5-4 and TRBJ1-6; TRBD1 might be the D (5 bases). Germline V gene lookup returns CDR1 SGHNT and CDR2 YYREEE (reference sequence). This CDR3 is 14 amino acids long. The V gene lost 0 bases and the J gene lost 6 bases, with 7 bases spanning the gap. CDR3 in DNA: TGTGCCAGCAGCTTGGGACAGAGTAATTCACCCCTCCACTTT. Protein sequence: CASSLGQSNSPLHF.

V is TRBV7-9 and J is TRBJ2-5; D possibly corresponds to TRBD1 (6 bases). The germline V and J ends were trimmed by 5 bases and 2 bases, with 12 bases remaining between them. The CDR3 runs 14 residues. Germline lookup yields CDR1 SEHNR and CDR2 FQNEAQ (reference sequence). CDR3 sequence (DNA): TGTGCCAGCAGCATTTTCGACAGGCAAGAGACCCAGTACTTC. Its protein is CASSIFDRQETQYF.

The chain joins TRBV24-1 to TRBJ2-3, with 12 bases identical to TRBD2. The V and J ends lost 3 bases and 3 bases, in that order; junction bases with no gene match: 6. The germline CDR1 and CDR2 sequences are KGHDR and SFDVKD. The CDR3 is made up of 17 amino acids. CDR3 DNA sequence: TGTGCCACCAGTGATGTATCTAGCGGGGGGGGGACAGATACGCAGTATTTT. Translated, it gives CATSDVSSGGGTDTQYF.

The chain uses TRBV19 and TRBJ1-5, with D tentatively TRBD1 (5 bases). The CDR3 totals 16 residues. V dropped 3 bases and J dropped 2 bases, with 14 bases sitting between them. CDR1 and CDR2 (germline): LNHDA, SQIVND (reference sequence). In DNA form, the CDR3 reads TGTGCCAGTAGTATGAGGGGTCGCCGTGGCAATCAGCCCCAGCATTTT. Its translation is CASSMRGRRGNQPQHF.

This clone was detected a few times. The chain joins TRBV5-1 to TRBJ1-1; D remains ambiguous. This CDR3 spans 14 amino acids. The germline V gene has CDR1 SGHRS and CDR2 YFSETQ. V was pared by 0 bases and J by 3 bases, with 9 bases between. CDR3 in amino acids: CASSLDGGDTEAFF. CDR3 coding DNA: TGCGCCAGCAGCTTGGACGGTGGGGACACTGAAGCTTTCTTT.